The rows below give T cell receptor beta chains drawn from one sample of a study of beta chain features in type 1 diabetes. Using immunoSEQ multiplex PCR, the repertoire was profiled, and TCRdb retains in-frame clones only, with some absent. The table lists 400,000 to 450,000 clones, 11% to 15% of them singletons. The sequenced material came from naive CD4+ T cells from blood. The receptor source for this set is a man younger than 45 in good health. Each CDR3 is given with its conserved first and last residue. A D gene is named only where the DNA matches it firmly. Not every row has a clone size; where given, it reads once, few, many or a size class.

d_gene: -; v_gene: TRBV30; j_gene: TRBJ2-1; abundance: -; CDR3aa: CAWSGSGNEQFF; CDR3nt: TGTGCCTGGAGTGGATCGGGTAATGAGCAGTTCTTC
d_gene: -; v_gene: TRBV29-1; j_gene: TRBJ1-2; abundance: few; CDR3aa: CSVENGRDYGYTF; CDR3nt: TGCAGCGTTGAGAACGGACGGGACTATGGCTACACCTTC
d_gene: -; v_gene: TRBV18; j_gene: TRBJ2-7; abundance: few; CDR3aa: CASSPPVREQYF; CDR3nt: TGTGCCAGCTCACCGCCAGTACGCGAGCAGTACTTC
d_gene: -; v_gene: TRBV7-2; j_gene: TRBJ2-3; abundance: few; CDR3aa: CASSLNRARTDTQYF; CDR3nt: TGTGCCAGCAGCTTAAATAGGGCCCGCACAGATACGCAGTATTTT
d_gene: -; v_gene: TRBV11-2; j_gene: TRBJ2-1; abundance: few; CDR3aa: CASRIPGNEQFF; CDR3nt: TGTGCCAGCAGAATACCGGGGAATGAGCAGTTCTTC
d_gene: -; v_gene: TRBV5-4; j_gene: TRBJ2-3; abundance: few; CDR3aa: CASSLRAGASTDTQYF; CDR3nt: TGTGCCAGCAGCTTGCGTGCAGGGGCCAGCACAGATACGCAGTATTTT
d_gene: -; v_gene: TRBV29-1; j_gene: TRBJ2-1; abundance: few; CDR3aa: CSASAETGRIF; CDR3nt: TGCAGCGCCTCCGCTGAGACAGGGAGGATCTTC
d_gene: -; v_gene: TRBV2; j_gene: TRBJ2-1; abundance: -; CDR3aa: CASSAGYEQFF; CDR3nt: TGTGCCAGCAGTGCCGGATATGAGCAGTTCTTC
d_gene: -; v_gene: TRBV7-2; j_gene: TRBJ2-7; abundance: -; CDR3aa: CASTPGLTEQYF; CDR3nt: TGTGCCAGCACCCCAGGGTTAACCGAGCAGTACTTC
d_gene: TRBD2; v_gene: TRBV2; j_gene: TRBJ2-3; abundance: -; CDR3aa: CASSGGLTATDTQYF; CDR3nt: TGTGCCAGCAGTGGGGGACTAACAGCCACAGATACGCAGTATTTT
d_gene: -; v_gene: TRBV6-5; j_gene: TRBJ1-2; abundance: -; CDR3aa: CASSRDRLYGYTF; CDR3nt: TGTGCCAGCAGTAGAGACAGGCTATATGGCTACACCTTC
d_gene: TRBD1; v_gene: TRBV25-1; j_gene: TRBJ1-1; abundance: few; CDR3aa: CASTIQGSTEAFF; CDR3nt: TGTGCCAGCACCATACAGGGGAGCACTGAAGCTTTCTTT
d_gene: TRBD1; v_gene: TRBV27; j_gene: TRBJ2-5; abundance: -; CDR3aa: CASSSGQGKQETQYF; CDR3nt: TGTGCCAGCAGTTCGGGACAGGGTAAACAAGAGACCCAGTACTTC
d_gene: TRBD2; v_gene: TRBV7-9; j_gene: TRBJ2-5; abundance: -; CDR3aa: CASSLLSGQTQYF; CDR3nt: TGTGCCAGCAGCTTACTTAGCGGGCAGACCCAGTACTTC
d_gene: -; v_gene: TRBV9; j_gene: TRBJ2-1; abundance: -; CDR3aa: CASSAGRREQFF; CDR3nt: TGTGCCAGCAGCGCCGGGCGCCGTGAGCAGTTCTTC
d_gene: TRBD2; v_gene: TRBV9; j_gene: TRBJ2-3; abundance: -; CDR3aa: CASSVARRAGIPTDTQYF; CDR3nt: TGTGCCAGCAGCGTAGCCCGGAGAGCGGGAATTCCCACAGATACGCAGTATTTT
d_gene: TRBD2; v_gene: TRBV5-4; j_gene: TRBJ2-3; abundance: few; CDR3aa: CASSSGGSSTDTQYF; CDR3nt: TGTGCCAGCAGTAGCGGGGGGTCTAGCACAGATACGCAGTATTTT
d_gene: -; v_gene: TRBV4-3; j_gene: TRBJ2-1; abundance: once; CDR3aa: CASSQGRFSSYNEQFF; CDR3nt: TGCGCCAGCAGCCAGGGACGTTTTAGCTCCTACAATGAGCAGTTCTTC
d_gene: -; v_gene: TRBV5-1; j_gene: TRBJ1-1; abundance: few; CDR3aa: CASSFRDLNTEAFF; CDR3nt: TGCGCCAGCAGCTTTAGAGACTTGAACACTGAAGCTTTCTTT
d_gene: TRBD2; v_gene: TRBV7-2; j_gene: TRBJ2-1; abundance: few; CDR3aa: CASSLPSGGHNEQFF; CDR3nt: TGTGCCAGCAGCTTGCCTAGCGGGGGTCACAATGAGCAGTTCTTC
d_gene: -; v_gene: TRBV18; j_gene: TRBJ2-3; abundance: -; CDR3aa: CASSPQGPDTQYF; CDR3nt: TGTGCCAGCTCACCACAGGGTCCAGATACGCAGTATTTT
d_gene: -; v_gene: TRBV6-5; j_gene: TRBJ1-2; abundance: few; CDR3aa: CASNTGRVNYGYTF; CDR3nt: TGTGCCAGCAATACGGGACGAGTTAACTATGGCTACACCTTC
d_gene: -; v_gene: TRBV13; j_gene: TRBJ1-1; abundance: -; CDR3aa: CASSLEQGTEAFF; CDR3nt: TGTGCCAGCAGCTTAGAACAGGGCACTGAAGCTTTCTTT
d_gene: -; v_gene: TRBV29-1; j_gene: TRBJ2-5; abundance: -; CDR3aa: CSVGTVQETQYF; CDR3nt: TGCAGCGTTGGGACAGTCCAAGAGACCCAGTACTTC
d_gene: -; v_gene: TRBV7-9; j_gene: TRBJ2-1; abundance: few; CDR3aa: CASSRKDEQFF; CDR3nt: TGTGCCAGCAGTCGAAAGGATGAGCAGTTCTTC
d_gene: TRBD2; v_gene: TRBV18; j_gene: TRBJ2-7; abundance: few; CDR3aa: CASSPINAPAGSSYEQYF; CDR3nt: TGTGCCAGCTCACCAATCAATGCGCCAGCGGGGAGTTCCTACGAGCAGTACTTC
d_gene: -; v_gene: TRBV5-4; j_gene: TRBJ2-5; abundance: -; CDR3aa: CASSRGGGPGETQYF; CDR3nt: TGTGCCAGCAGCCGCGGTGGGGGGCCTGGAGAGACCCAGTACTTC
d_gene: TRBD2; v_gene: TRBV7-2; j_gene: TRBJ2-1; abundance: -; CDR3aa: CASSPSGGYNEQFF; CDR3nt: TGTGCCAGCAGCCCATCGGGAGGGTACAATGAGCAGTTCTTC
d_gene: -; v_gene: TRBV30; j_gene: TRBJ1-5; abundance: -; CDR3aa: CAWSFSNQPQHF; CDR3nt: TGTGCCTGGAGTTTTAGCAATCAGCCCCAGCATTTT
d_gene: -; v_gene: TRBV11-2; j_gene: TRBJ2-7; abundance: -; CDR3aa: CASSLGPLEQYF; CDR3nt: TGTGCCAGCAGCCTGGGACCGCTCGAGCAGTACTTC
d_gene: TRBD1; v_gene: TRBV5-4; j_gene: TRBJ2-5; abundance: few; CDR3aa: CASSLPDRAETQYF; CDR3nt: TGTGCCAGCAGCTTACCGGACAGGGCAGAGACCCAGTACTTC
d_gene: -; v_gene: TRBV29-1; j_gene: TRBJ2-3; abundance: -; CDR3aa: CSVEGKSRGDTQYF; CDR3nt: TGCAGCGTTGAAGGAAAGAGCCGGGGCGATACGCAGTATTTT
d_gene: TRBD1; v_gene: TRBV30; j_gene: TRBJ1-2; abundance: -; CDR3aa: CAWRRTGSNGYTF; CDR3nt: TGTGCCTGGAGGCGGACAGGGTCCAATGGCTACACCTTC
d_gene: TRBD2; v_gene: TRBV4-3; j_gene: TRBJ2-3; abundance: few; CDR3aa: CASSVTGTSIHTQYF; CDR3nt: TGCGCCAGCAGCGTAACCGGGACTAGTATCCATACGCAGTATTTT
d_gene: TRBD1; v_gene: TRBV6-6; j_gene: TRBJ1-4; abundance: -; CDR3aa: CASNSPGGDEKLFF; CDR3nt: TGTGCCAGCAATTCTCCAGGGGGGGATGAAAAACTGTTTTTT
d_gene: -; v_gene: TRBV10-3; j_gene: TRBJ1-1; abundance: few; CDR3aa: CAISERGSAEAFF; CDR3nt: TGTGCCATCAGTGAAAGGGGATCCGCTGAAGCTTTCTTT